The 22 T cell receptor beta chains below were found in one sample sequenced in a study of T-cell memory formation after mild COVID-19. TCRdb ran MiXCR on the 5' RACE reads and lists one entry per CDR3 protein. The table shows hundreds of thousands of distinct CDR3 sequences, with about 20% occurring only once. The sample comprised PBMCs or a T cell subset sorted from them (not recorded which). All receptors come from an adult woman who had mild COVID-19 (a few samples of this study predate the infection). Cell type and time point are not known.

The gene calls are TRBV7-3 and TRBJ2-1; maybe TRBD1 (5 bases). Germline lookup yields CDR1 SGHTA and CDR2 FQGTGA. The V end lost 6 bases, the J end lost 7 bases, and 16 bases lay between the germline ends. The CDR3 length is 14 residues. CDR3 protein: CASSRHEKGNEQFF. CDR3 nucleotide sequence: TGTGCCAGCAGTCGCCACGAAAAGGGGAATGAGCAGTTCTTC.

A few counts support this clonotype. The CDR3 DNA sequence: TGTGCCAGTAGGGAGGCTGCCACAGATACGCAGTATTTT. It encodes CASREAATDTQYF. The V gene is TRBV19, the J gene TRBJ2-3, with D maybe TRBD2 (5 bases). The V gene's germline CDR1 is LNHDA and CDR2 SQIVND (reference sequence). CDR3 size: 13 residues. The V and J ends lost 6 bases and 2 bases respectively, with 9 bases between them.

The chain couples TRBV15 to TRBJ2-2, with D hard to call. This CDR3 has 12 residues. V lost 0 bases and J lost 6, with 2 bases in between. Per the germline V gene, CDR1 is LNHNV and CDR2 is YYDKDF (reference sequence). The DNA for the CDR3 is TGTGCCACCAGCAGAGAAGCCGGGGAGCTGTTTTTT. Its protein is CATSREAGELFF.

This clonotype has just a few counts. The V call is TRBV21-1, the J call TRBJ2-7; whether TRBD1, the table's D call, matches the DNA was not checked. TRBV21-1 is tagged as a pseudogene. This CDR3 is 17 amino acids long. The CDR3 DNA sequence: TGTGCCAGCAGCAAAGCGCACCTCGGGGGAGGGCCCTACGAGCAGTACTTC. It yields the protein CASSKAHLGGGPYEQYF.

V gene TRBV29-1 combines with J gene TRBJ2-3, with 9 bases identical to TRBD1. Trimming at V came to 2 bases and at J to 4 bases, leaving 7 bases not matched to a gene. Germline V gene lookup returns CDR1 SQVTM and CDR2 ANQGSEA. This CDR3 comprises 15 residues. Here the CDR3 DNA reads TGCAGCGTTGAAAACGGACAGGGGATCGCAGATACGCAGTATTTT. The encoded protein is CSVENGQGIADTQYF.

The CDR3 is CASSTTSGIYEQYF. CDR3 bases: TGTGCCAGCAGCACAACTAGCGGGATCTACGAGCAGTACTTC. This chain uses TRBV6-5 with TRBJ2-7, with 10 positions matching TRBD2. Germline lookup yields CDR1 MNHEY and CDR2 SVGAGI. The V gene end was trimmed by 6 bases and the J gene end by 3 bases; junction bases not matched to a gene: 5. The length of the CDR3 is 14 residues.

This CDR3 reads CASSHSLRGLTYEQYF. CDR3 DNA sequence: TGTGCCAGCAGCCATTCCCTCAGGGGTCTGACCTACGAGCAGTACTTC. The rearrangement links TRBV7-9 to TRBJ2-7; D perhaps matches TRBD1 (6 bases). This CDR3 is built from 16 residues. Germline V CDR1 and CDR2: SEHNR, FQNEAQ (reference sequence). V lost 5 bases to trimming and J lost 2 bases, with 19 bases between them. The entire variable domain, with the rest obtained from reference TRBV7-9 and TRBJ2-7, is as follows: DTGVSQNPRHKITKRGQNVTFRCDPISEHNRLYWYRQTLGQGPEFLTYFQNEAQLEKSRLLSDRFSAERPKGSFSTLEIQRTEQGDSAMYLCASSHSLRGLTYEQYFGPGTRLTVT.

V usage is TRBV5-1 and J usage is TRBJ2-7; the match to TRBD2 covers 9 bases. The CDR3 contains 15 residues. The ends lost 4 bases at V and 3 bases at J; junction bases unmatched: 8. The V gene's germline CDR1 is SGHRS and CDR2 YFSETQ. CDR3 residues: CASSAGASGNYEQYF. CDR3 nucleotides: TGCGCCAGCAGCGCGGGTGCTAGCGGGAACTACGAGCAGTACTTC.

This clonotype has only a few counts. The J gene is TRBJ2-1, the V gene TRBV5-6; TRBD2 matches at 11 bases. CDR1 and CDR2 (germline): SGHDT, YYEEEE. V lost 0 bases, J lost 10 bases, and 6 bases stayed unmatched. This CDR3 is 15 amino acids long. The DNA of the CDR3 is TGTGCCAGCAGCTTGGTAGGGACTAGCGGCAAGGAGCAGTTCTTC. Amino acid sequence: CASSLVGTSGKEQFF. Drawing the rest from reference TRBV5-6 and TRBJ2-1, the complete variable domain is DAGVTQSPTHLIKTRGQQVTLRCSPKSGHDTVSWYQQALGQGPQFIFQYYEEEERQRGNFPDRFSGHQFPNYSSELNVNALLLGDSALYLCASSLVGTSGKEQFFGPGTRLTVL.

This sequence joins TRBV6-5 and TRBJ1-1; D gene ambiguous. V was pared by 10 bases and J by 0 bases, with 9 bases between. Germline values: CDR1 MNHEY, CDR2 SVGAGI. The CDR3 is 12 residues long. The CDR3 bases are TGTGCCACCAAGACGGTGAACACTGAAGCTTTCTTT. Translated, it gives CATKTVNTEAFF.

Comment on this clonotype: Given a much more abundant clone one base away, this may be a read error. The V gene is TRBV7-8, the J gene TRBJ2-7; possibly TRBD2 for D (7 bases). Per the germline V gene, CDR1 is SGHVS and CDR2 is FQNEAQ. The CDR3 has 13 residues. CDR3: CASSFRGAYDQYF. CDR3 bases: TGTGCCAGCAGCTTCCGGGGGGCCTACGATCAGTACTTC. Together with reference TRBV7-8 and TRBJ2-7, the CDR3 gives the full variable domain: GAGVSQSPRYKVAKRGQDVALRCDPISGHVSLFWYQQALGQGPEFLTYFQNEAQLDKSGLPSDRFFAERPEGSVSTLKIQRTQQEDSAVYLCASSFRGAYDQYFGPGTRLTVT.

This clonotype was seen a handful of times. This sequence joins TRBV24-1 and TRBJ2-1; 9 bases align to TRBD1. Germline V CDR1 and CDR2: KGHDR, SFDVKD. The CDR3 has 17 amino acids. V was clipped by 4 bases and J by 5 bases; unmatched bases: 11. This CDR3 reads CATSEPPGQGNHNEQFF. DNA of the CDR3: TGTGCCACCAGTGAACCCCCGGGACAGGGAAACCACAATGAGCAGTTCTTC.

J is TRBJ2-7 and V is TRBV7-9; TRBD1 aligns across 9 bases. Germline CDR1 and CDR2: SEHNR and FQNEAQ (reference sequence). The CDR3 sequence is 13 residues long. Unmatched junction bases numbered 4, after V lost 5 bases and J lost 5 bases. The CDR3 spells CASSPQGANEQYF. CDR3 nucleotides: TGTGCCAGCAGCCCACAGGGGGCTAACGAGCAGTACTTC.

The CDR3 sequence: CASSYSSGLRELFF. The CDR3, as DNA: TGTGCCAGCAGTTACTCGAGTGGCCTCCGGGAGCTGTTTTTT. The chain combines TRBV6-2 or TRBV6-3 with TRBJ2-2; D is unclear. The V gene's germline CDR1 is MNHEY and CDR2 SVGEGT. The CDR3 loop spans 14 amino acids. Trimming took off 0 bases at V and 9 bases at J, with 11 bases between the two ends.

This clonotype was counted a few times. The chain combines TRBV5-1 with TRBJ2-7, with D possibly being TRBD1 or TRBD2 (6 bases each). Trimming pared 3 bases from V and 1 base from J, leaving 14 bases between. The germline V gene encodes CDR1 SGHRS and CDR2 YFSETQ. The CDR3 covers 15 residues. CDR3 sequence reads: CASSSLRGQSYEQYF. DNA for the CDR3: TGCGCCAGCAGCTCCCTACGGGGGCAGTCCTACGAGCAGTACTTC.

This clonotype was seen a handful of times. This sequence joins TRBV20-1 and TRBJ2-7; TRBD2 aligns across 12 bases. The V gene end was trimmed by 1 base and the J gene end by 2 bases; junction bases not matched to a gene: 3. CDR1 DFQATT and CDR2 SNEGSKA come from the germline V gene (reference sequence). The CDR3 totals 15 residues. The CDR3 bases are TGCAGTGCTAGAGGGTCTAGCGGGAGGGCCTACGAGCAGTACTTC. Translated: CSARGSSGRAYEQYF.

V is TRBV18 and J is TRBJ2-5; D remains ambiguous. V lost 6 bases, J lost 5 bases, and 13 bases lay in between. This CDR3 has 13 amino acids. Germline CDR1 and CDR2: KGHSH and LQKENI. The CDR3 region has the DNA TGTGCCAGCTCCCAGACTCGGCCCGAGACCCAGTACTTC. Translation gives CASSQTRPETQYF.

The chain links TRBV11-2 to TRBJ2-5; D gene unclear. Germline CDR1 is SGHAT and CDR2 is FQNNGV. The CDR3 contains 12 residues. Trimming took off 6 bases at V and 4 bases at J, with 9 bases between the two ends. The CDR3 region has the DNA TGTGCCAGCAGTTTCATAGGAGAGACCCAGTACTTC. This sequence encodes CASSFIGETQYF.

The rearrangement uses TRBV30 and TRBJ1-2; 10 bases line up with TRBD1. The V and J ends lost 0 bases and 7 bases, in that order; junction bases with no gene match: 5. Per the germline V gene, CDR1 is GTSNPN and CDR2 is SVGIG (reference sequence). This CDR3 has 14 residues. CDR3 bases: TGTGCCTGGAGTGTCACCCGGGACAGGGGTGGCTACACCTTC. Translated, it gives CAWSVTRDRGGYTF.

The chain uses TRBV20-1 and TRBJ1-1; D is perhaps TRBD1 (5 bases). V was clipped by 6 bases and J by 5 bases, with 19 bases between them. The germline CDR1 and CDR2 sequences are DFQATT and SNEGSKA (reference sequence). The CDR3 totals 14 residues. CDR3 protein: CSALSGPGGTEAFF. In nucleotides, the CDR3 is TGCAGTGCCCTTTCAGGGCCGGGGGGGACTGAAGCTTTCTTT.

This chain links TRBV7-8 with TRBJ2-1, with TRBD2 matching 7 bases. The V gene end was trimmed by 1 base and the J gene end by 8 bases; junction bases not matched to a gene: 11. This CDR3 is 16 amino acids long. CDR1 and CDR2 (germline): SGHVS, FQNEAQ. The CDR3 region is CASSLGAAGRSDEQFF. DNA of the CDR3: TGTGCCAGCAGCTTAGGAGCAGCGGGACGCTCGGATGAGCAGTTCTTC.

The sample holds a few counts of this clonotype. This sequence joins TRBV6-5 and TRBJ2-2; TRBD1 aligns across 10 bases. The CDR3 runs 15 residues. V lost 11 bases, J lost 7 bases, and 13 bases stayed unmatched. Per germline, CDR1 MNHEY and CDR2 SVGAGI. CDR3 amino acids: CAVISAGTGVGELFF. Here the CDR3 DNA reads TGTGCCGTAATATCCGCTGGGACAGGGGTCGGGGAGCTGTTTTTT.